One sample yielded the 8 T cell receptor beta chains listed below, sequenced in a study of post-analysis software for immune sequencing data. Unique molecular identifiers were built into the TCR beta cDNA libraries. In TCRdb, the PCR reads were re-called with MiXCR into one record per CDR3 protein. In the table there are about 380,000 distinct CDR3 sequences, less than 40% of which are singletons. Study-wide results and limits: TRBV segments more frequent in patients than in controls numbered several and included TRBV5-6, TRBV5-1 and TRBV20-1.

These TCRs are of unknown antigen specificity. The sequencing input was blood. The receptors stem from a girl aged 5-17 years with multiple sclerosis.

A few counts support this clonotype. V usage is TRBV25-1 and J usage is TRBJ1-1; D gene uncertain. This CDR3 has 13 residues. Trimming pared 5 bases from V and 3 bases from J, leaving 10 bases between. Per the germline V gene, CDR1 is MGHDK and CDR2 is SYGVNS. The CDR3 nucleotides read TGTGCCAGCAGTCCCCCGTCCGACACTGAAGCTTTCTTT. This gives the protein CASSPPSDTEAFF.

The rearrangement uses TRBV28 and TRBJ2-7; 11 positions match TRBD1. Germline CDR1 MDHEN, CDR2 SYDVKM. Trimming removed 7 bases from V and 7 bases from J; junction bases left unmatched: 9. This CDR3 is built from 14 residues. The CDR3 region is CASKERGTGGEQYF. As DNA, the CDR3 is TGTGCCAGCAAGGAAAGGGGGACAGGGGGTGAGCAGTACTTC.

DNA for the CDR3: TGTGCCAACGAAGGGGGGCAGGGAGGCAATCAGCCCCAGCATTTT. It codes for CANEGGQGGNQPQHF. The gene calls are TRBV6-6 and TRBJ1-5, with D maybe TRBD1 (6 bases). The CDR3 runs 15 residues. The ends were cut back, 10 bases at V and 2 bases at J, with 18 bases in the middle. CDR1 MNHNY and CDR2 SVGAGI come from the germline V gene (reference sequence).

The rearrangement uses TRBV3-1 and TRBJ2-6; D gene ambiguous. This CDR3 has 16 residues. The germline V gene has CDR1 LGHDT and CDR2 YNNKEL (reference sequence). Trimming pared 3 bases from V and 4 bases from J, leaving 13 bases between. In DNA form, the CDR3 reads TGTGCCAGCAGCCAGGGCCCCTTGGGGGGGGCCAACGTCCTGACTTTC. Residues: CASSQGPLGGANVLTF.

Points on this clonotype: An end of the junction differs from the germline gene, which may be a read error. The V gene is TRBV27, the J gene TRBJ1-1, with TRBD1 matching 7 bases. The CDR3 has 14 amino acids. CDR1 is MNHEY and CDR2 is SMNVEV in the germline V gene (reference sequence). CDR3 in DNA: TGTGCCAGCAGGTTATTCAGGGGGGCCACTGAAGCTTTCTTT. Translation gives CASRLFRGATEAFF.

The chain carries TRBV18 and TRBJ1-5; D perhaps matches TRBD1 (5 bases). Germline V gene lookup returns CDR1 KGHSH and CDR2 LQKENI. The CDR3 totals 12 residues. V was cut by 6 bases and J by 13 bases, with 16 bases left in between. CDR3 region: CASSLAGRVQHF. For the CDR3, the DNA is TGTGCCAGCTCCTTGGCAGGGCGGGTGCAGCATTTT.

The genes are TRBV6-5 and TRBJ2-1, with D hard to call. The CDR3 is 14 residues long. Trimming took 6 bases from V and 8 from J, leaving 17 bases between them. Looked up from germline, CDR1 is MNHEY and CDR2 is SVGAGI. The CDR3 loop is CASRYGIRSDEQFF. CDR3 sequence (DNA): TGTGCCAGCAGGTACGGCATCAGGAGCGATGAGCAGTTCTTC.

In this sample, this clonotype turned up a few times. This rearrangement joins TRBV20-1 to TRBJ2-3, with D uncertain. CDR1 is DFQATT, CDR2 SNEGSKA, per germline (reference sequence). V was shortened by 0 bases and J by 4 bases, with 11 bases between the two germline ends. This CDR3 comprises 14 residues. CDR3 coding DNA: TGCAGTGCTAGAGATTTTCGAGGTTCAGATACGCAGTATTTT. Its protein product is CSARDFRGSDTQYF.